The entry below gives a single T cell receptor beta chain sequence along with its context. Its antigen is unknown. No per-base quality is available; no much larger clone lies one base away. From the cysteine through the phenylalanine, the CDR3 covers 15 amino acids. Kept here is only the CDR3 DNA, which spans 45 bases and is read in frame from base 1. Per the germline V gene, SGDLS is the CDR1 and YYNGEE is the CDR2. Deletion took 2 bases off V and 8 bases off J, with a span of 17 bases between the germline ends. This sample is part of a study of shared clonotypes between healthy human individuals (dated by TCRdb to the early 2020s). Regarding the study in general: The cohort comprised two women and a few men aged 18 to 49 years. To estimate repertoire size and how much clonotype sharing occurs between individuals, the study deeply sequenced the blood TCR repertoires of five healthy adults. To increase sequencing depth and limit assay-specific biases, TCR repertoire library preparation and sequencing were carried out by different laboratories using diverse techniques. Between about 0.94 and 10 billion PBMCs per donor were obtained by leukapheresis. Here is what the overall study found, with its caveats: Sampling was limited to blood, and TCR repertoires in tissue likely differ from TCR repertoires in blood. Pairwise subsampling indicated that sequencing depth was expected to affect the degree of clonotype sharing among donors. Because the study included only a small number of donors, the genetic and exposure-history diversity represented was limited.

TCR CDR3 regions were amplified from genomic DNA by multiplex PCR using the deep immunoSEQ assay. For each cell subset, the extracted genomic DNA was distributed evenly across all wells of several immunoSEQ 96-well plates, and each plate served as one replicate. For unsorted PBMC, each replicate PCR was loaded with approximately 300 ng genomic DNA, equivalent to 30,000 or so T cell genomes. Ten immunoSEQ deep assay plates were used to sequence the unsorted PBMC genomic DNA. Purified libraries were measured with a Qubit 3.0 fluorometer, size-checked on a Bioanalyzer 2100, and measured again with the KAPA Library Quantification kit. A separate single-read 150-cycle Illumina NextSeq 550 flow cell was used to sequence each immunoSEQ 96-well plate. The paper's data handling went like this. The immunoSEQ output contained only junctional sequences without quality scores, so filtering could not match that applied to full-length reads. Sequences were annotated with PyIR, a Python wrapper for IgBLAST v1.9, using IMGT germline references to assign V/J genes and CDR3. Reads were filtered out if the reads had weak V/J assignments (E-value above 1e-6), no CDR3, stop codons, out-of-frame junctions, or ambiguous translated residues. V3J clonotypes were defined as sequences sharing an identical inferred V gene, J gene, and CDR3 amino acid sequence. Percentage overlap between repertoires was calculated by dividing the number of shared unique clonotypes by the size of the smaller repertoire. RTK rarefaction, the Chao1 estimator, and Recon v2.1 estimates of unobserved clonotypes were used to assess repertoire richness. Held by TCRdb, this immuneACCESS table contains in-frame sequences only and omits some clones. Under half of the omission traces to an unresolved V gene where checked; the cause of the rest is unknown. V and J calls and clone size come straight from that table; D and trimming were deduced from the DNA. The sample yields about 460,000 clones; roughly three quarters were counted once. The ten top clones hold approximately 12% of the sample.

The donors were healthy, HIV-negative adults who had no recently reported acute infections or vaccinations. Every donor was a Caucasian adult living in Nashville, Tennessee, USA. For unsorted samples, some 90 million PBMCs were counted, and genomic DNA was extracted using the QIAamp DNA Blood Mini kit. Blood was obtained by leukapheresis, after which PBMCs were separated by Ficoll-Histopaque density gradient centrifugation and cryopreserved in liquid nitrogen vapor phase. Recombination connected TRBV9 to TRBJ2-1; TRBD2 is perhaps the D gene, given 6 matching bases. The TCR comes from a woman in her thirties or forties in good health. Some clones in this sample may be carry-over from other donors' samples. The specimen sequenced was PBMCs. The bases are TGTGCCAGCAGCGTCCGGACTACCTCTGGGGATGAGCAGTTCTTC. Its coded protein is CASSVRTTSGDEQFF.